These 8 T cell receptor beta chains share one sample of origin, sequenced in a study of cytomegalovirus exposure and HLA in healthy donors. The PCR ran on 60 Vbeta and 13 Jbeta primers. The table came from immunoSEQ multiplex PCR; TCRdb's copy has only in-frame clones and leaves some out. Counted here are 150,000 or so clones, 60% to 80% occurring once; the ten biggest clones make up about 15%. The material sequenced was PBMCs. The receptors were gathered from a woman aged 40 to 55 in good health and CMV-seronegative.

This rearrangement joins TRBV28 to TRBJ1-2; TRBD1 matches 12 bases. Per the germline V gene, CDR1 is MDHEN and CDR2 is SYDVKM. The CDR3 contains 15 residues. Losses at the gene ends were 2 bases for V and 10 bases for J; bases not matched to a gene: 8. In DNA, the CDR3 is TGTGCCAGCAGTTTAAGACGGGACAGGGGGCGCGACTACACCTTC. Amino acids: CASSLRRDRGRDYTF.

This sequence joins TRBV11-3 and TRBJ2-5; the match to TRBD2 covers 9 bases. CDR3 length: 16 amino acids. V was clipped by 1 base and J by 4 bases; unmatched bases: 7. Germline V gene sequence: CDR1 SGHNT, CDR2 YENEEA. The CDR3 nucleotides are TGTGCCAGCAGCTTAGTCGGCGGGGGGGCCCCAGAGACCCAGTACTTC. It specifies CASSLVGGGAPETQYF.

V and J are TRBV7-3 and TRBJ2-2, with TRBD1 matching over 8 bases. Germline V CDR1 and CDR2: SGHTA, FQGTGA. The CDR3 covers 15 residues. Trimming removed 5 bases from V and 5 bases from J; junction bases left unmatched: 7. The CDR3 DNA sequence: TGTGCCAGCAGCCCCGACAGGGGTTGGACCGGGGAGCTGTTTTTT. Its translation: CASSPDRGWTGELFF.

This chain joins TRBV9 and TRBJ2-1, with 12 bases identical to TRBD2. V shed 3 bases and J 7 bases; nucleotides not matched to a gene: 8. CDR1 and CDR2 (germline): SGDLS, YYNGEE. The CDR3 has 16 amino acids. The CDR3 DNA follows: TGTGCCAGCAGCGCAGATCTAGCGGGAGGGGGGAATGAGCAGTTCTTC. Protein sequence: CASSADLAGGGNEQFF. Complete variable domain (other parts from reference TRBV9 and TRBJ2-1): DSGVTQTPKHLITATGQRVTLRCSPRSGDLSVYWYQQSLDQGLQFLIQYYNGEERAKGNILERFSAQQFPDLHSELNLSSLELGDSALYFCASSADLAGGGNEQFFGPGTRLTVL.

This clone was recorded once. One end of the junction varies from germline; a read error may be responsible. In nucleotides, the CDR3 is TGTTCCAGCAGCCCGTGGGGACTTGACTCCTACAATGAGCAGTTCTTC. Protein sequence: CSSSPWGLDSYNEQFF. V gene TRBV7-9 combines with J gene TRBJ2-1; D perhaps matches TRBD2 (6 bases). From germline, CDR1 is SEHNR and CDR2 FQNEAQ (reference sequence). The CDR3 sequence is 16 residues long.

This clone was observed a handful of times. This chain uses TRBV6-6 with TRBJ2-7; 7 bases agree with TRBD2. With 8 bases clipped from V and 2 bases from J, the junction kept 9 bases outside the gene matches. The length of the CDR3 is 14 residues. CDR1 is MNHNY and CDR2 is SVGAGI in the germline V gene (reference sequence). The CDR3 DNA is TGTGCCAGCCGCCCTTCTAGCGGAGCCTACGAGCAGTACTTC. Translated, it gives CASRPSSGAYEQYF.

CDR3 sequence (DNA): TGTGCCAGCAGTCTACTCGGGAGGGCCGTGCGAGGACACAATGAGCAGTTCTTC. It yields the protein CASSLLGRAVRGHNEQFF. The V gene is TRBV28, the J gene TRBJ2-1, with TRBD2 identical over 8 bases. V shed 5 bases and J 5 bases; nucleotides not matched to a gene: 17. This CDR3 is built from 18 residues. From germline, CDR1 is MDHEN and CDR2 SYDVKM.

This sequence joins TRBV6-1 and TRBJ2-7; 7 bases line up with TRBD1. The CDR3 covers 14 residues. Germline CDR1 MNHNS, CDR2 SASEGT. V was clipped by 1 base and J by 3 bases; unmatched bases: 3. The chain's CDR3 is CASSEVGQIYEQYF. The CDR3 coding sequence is TGTGCCAGCAGTGAAGTGGGACAGATCTACGAGCAGTACTTC.